These 27 T cell receptor beta chains were all obtained from the same sample, sequenced in a study of human T cells and chemical hapten exposure. TCRdb itself ran the RACE reads through MiXCR, one entry per CDR3 protein. The sample gives more than 150,000 distinct CDR3 sequences, 13% to 15% of which show up once; about 1.7% is in the top ten. Sample time point: patch test 1, 2 weeks after DPC sensitization. Treatment here: therapeutic diphenylcyclopropenone sensitization with weekly scalp DPC. The specimen was whole blood, collected in connection with sensitization to the hapten diphenylcyclopropenone (DPC). These receptors all come from a woman aged 25-40 years with alopecia areata. Some clones in this sample may be carry-over from other donors' samples.

This clonotype was seen a few times. The chain links TRBV12-3 or TRBV12-4 to TRBJ2-5; 10 bases agree with TRBD1. CDR3 length: 14 amino acids. Losses at the gene ends were 6 bases for V and 2 bases for J; bases not matched to a gene: 3. The CDR3 sequence is CASSRTGGQETQYF. The CDR3 DNA follows: TGTGCCAGCAGCAGGACAGGGGGACAAGAGACCCAGTACTTC.

This clonotype came up a few times. This rearrangement joins TRBV5-1 to TRBJ2-2; D gene unclear. V lost 4 bases and J 0 bases, leaving 7 bases between the germline ends. CDR1 is SGHRS and CDR2 is YFSETQ in the germline V gene. The CDR3 is 14 residues long. This chain's CDR3 is CASSPDTNTGELFF. In DNA, the CDR3 is TGCGCCAGCAGCCCTGATACGAACACCGGGGAGCTGTTTTTT.

This clonotype was seen more than once but under ten times. The rearrangement links TRBV29-1 to TRBJ1-2; 9 bases are a match to TRBD1. This CDR3 spans 12 amino acids. J lost 8 bases, V lost 5 bases, and 6 bases had no gene match. The germline V gene has CDR1 SQVTM and CDR2 ANQGSEA. The chain's CDR3 is CSVPRDRAGYTF. The CDR3 region has the DNA TGCAGCGTTCCACGGGACAGGGCCGGCTACACCTTC.

The CDR3 loop is CASTPRAADTQYF. The CDR3 DNA sequence: TGTGCCAGCACCCCCAGGGCAGCAGATACGCAGTATTTT. The rearrangement uses TRBV14 and TRBJ2-3; D is possibly TRBD1 (5 bases). The V end lost 7 bases, the J end lost 4 bases, and 12 bases lay between the germline ends. CDR1 is SGHDN, CDR2 FVKESK, per germline. The CDR3 extends over 13 amino acids. Using reference TRBV14 and TRBJ2-3 for the parts outside the CDR3, the full variable domain is EAGVTQFPSHSVIEKGQTVTLRCDPISGHDNLYWYRRVMGKEIKFLLHFVKESKQDESGMPNNRFLAERTGGTYSTLKVQPAELEDSGVYFCASTPRAADTQYFGPGTRLTVL.

The chain uses TRBV25-1 and TRBJ2-3, with no clear D. Germline-derived CDR1 and CDR2 are MGHDK and SYGVNS. Between the trimmed V and J ends, which lost 4 bases and 5 bases, there was a span of 16 bases. The CDR3 covers 15 residues. The CDR3: CASSVWGQLRDTQYF. CDR3 nucleotide sequence: TGTGCCAGCAGTGTGTGGGGTCAGTTAAGAGATACGCAGTATTTT.

The chain links TRBV10-2 to TRBJ1-5, with TRBD1 as a possible D gene (5 bases). The CDR3 covers 13 residues. The V and J ends lost 6 bases and 4 bases respectively, with 10 bases between them. Germline lookup yields CDR1 WSHSY and CDR2 SAAADI. This CDR3 reads CASSAGTNQPQHF. In nucleotides, the CDR3 is TGCGCCAGCAGCGCTGGGACTAATCAGCCCCAGCATTTT.

This clonotype was seen at least ten times. V and J are TRBV12-3 or TRBV12-4 and TRBJ2-5; maybe TRBD2 (7 bases). V shed 3 bases and J shed 7 bases, with 18 bases lying between them. The CDR3 loop spans 15 amino acids. This CDR3 is CASSLDRGATGTQYF. DNA for the CDR3: TGTGCCAGCAGTTTGGACCGGGGGGCGACGGGGACCCAGTACTTC.

This clonotype was picked up a small number of times. The chain carries TRBV3-1 and TRBJ2-5, with 7 bases fitting TRBD2. V was pared by 4 bases and J by 2 bases, with 4 bases of the junction left unmatched. The CDR3 has 14 amino acids. Germline V gives CDR1 LGHDT, CDR2 YNNKEL (reference sequence). CDR3 sequence: CASSPGLLQETQYF. Written as DNA, the CDR3 is TGTGCCAGCAGCCCGGGACTACTACAAGAGACCCAGTACTTC.

The gene calls are TRBV2 and TRBJ2-1; 14 bases agree with TRBD2. The CDR3 is made up of 17 amino acids. Trimming at V came to 6 bases and at J to 0 bases, leaving 4 bases not matched to a gene. CDR1 SNHLY and CDR2 FYNNEI come from the germline V gene. In DNA, the CDR3 is TGTGCCAGCAGCCCCGGACTAGCGGGGGGCTCCTACAATGAGCAGTTCTTC. Residues: CASSPGLAGGSYNEQFF.

This clonotype came up a few times. V and J are TRBV4-1 and TRBJ2-4; 10 nucleotides match TRBD2. Germline V lookup: CDR1 MGHRA, CDR2 YSYEKL. The CDR3 has 17 amino acids. Unmatched junction bases numbered 5, after V lost 3 bases and J lost 0 bases. CDR3 in amino acids: CASSHGLAGEAKNIQYF. The CDR3 region has the DNA TGCGCCAGCAGCCATGGTCTAGCGGGAGAAGCCAAAAACATTCAGTACTTC.

V is TRBV5-1 and J is TRBJ1-1; weak D call: TRBD1 (6 bases). The CDR3 is 16 amino acids. V lost 1 base and J lost 4, with 17 bases in between. The V gene's germline CDR1 is SGHRS and CDR2 YFSETQ. CDR3 nucleotide sequence: TGCGCCAGCAGCTTGAGGCCAACAGGGACCCTCACTGAAGCTTTCTTT. Translated, it gives CASSLRPTGTLTEAFF.

The chain links TRBV11-2 to TRBJ2-7; the match to TRBD1 covers 7 bases. The V segment lost 6 bases and the J segment 6 bases; nucleotides outside the gene matches: 11. The CDR3 has 14 amino acids. Germline V lookup: CDR1 SGHAT, CDR2 FQNNGV. In DNA, the CDR3 is TGTGCCAGCAGTTTCGATCTGACAGGGACCGAGCAGTACTTC. This encodes CASSFDLTGTEQYF. Based on the CDR3 plus reference TRBV11-2 and TRBJ2-7, the full variable domain is EAGVAQSPRYKIIEKRQSVAFWCNPISGHATLYWYQQILGQGPKLLIQFQNNGVVDDSQLPKDRFSAERLKGVDSTLKIQPAKLEDSAVYLCASSFDLTGTEQYFGPGTRLTVT.

This clonotype was counted ten times or more. Its ends do not fully match the called genes, so a read error is possible. The chain joins TRBV20-1 to TRBJ2-1, with a tentative D call TRBD1 (5 bases). Germline V gene lookup returns CDR1 DFQATT and CDR2 SNEGSKA (reference sequence). This CDR3 is 14 amino acids long. The CDR3 region is CSARDLGVYNEQFF. The CDR3 DNA reads as TGCAGTGCTCGAGACCTAGGGGTCTACAATGAGCAGTTCTTC.

The rearrangement links TRBV19 to TRBJ1-2; D call uncertain. V lost 4 bases and J 4 bases, leaving 10 bases between the germline ends. Germline CDR1 LNHDA, CDR2 SQIVND (reference sequence). The CDR3 loop spans 13 amino acids. CDR3 sequence reads: CASSKQSFYGYTF. The CDR3 coding sequence is TGTGCCAGTAGTAAACAGAGTTTCTATGGCTACACCTTC.

The chain has TRBV20-1 and TRBJ1-1; D is ambiguous. V lost 5 bases to trimming and J lost 0 bases, with 7 bases between them. The CDR3 has 12 amino acids. Germline CDR1 is DFQATT and CDR2 is SNEGSKA (reference sequence). CDR3 sequence: CSAGNLNTEAFF. The CDR3 DNA is TGCAGTGCTGGCAACCTGAACACTGAAGCTTTCTTT.

This clonotype was seen only a few times. The chain recombines TRBV9 with TRBJ2-1; 10 positions agree with TRBD1. V was pared by 3 bases and J by 9 bases, with 6 bases of the junction left unmatched. From germline, CDR1 is SGDLS and CDR2 YYNGEE. The CDR3 length is 14 residues. The CDR3 DNA reads as TGTGCCAGCAGCGGAGGGACAGGGGATGGTGAGCAGTTCTTC. It translates to CASSGGTGDGEQFF.

This clonotype was detected a few times. The CDR3 sequence: CASSSDRVREQYF. CDR3 nucleotide sequence: TGTGCCAGCAGCTCAGACAGGGTTCGAGAGCAGTACTTC. V gene TRBV5-4 combines with J gene TRBJ2-7, with 7 positions matching TRBD1. The CDR3 covers 13 residues. V gave up 3 bases and J gave up 7 bases; unmatched junction bases: 7. Germline CDR1 reads SGHNT; CDR2 reads YYREEE (reference sequence). Supplemented by reference TRBV5-4 and TRBJ2-7, the full variable domain reads ETGVTQSPTHLIKTRGQQVTLRCSSQSGHNTVSWYQQALGQGPQFIFQYYREEENGRGNFPPRFSGLQFPNYSSELNVNALELDDSALYLCASSSDRVREQYFGPGTRLTVT.

This clonotype was observed a handful of times. The chain joins TRBV6-5 to TRBJ2-3; D gene unclear. The germline V and J ends were trimmed by 6 bases and 2 bases, with 15 bases remaining between them. The CDR3 loop spans 15 amino acids. From germline, CDR1 is MNHEY and CDR2 SVGAGI. The CDR3 spells CASRHGHSTTDTQYF. The CDR3 DNA reads as TGTGCCAGCAGGCATGGGCACTCTACCACAGATACGCAGTATTTT.

The sample holds a few counts of this clonotype. The J gene is TRBJ2-7, the V gene TRBV29-1; D gene uncertain. V lost 6 bases and J 2 bases, leaving 8 bases between the germline ends. This CDR3 contains 11 residues. Germline CDR1 SQVTM, CDR2 ANQGSEA. For the CDR3, the DNA is TGCAGCGTGGGCAGGCCCTACGAGCAGTACTTC. It is translated as CSVGRPYEQYF.

The table lists this clonotype with a few counts. The genes are TRBV7-9 and TRBJ2-7; D is undetermined. CDR1 is SEHNR and CDR2 is FQNEAQ in the germline V gene (reference sequence). The length of the CDR3 is 10 residues. V lost 11 bases, J lost 1 base, and 6 bases lay in between. CDR3 amino acids: CASMSYEQYF. The CDR3 coding sequence is TGTGCCTCTATGTCCTACGAGCAGTACTTC.

CDR3 in amino acids: CASSPPSRGNYGYTF. CDR3 in DNA: TGTGCCAGCTCACCACCCTCTCGAGGGAACTATGGCTACACCTTC. The gene calls are TRBV18 and TRBJ1-2; D is unclear. Germline V CDR1 and CDR2: KGHSH, LQKENI. The CDR3 sequence is 15 residues long. Between the trimmed V and J ends, which lost 0 bases and 2 bases, there was a span of 10 bases.

The rearrangement uses TRBV28 and TRBJ2-7; D ambiguous. CDR1 and CDR2 from the germline V gene are MDHEN and SYDVKM. This CDR3 spans 11 amino acids. Trimming cost V 5 bases and J 10 bases, with 12 bases left between them. Written as DNA, the CDR3 is TGTGCCAGCAGTGGGGTCGACCTCCAGTACTTC. Its translation is CASSGVDLQYF.

This clonotype was counted between two and nine times. The CDR3 reads CASSLVQNYEQYF. CDR3 bases: TGTGCCAGCAGCTTAGTTCAGAACTACGAGCAGTACTTC. The V call is TRBV7-2, the J call TRBJ2-7; D call uncertain. Germline lookup yields CDR1 SGHTA and CDR2 FQGNSA. The CDR3 is 13 amino acids. The germline V and J ends were trimmed by 1 base and 3 bases, with 7 bases remaining between them. The whole variable domain, filled in from reference TRBV7-2 and TRBJ2-7, reads GAGVSQSPSNKVTEKGKDVELRCDPISGHTALYWYRQSLGQGLEFLIYFQGNSAPDKSGLPSDRFSAERTGGSVSTLTIQRTQQEDSAVYLCASSLVQNYEQYFGPGTRLTVT.

This clonotype came up many times. The chain's CDR3 is CASSRGQNYYEQYF. The CDR3 DNA follows: TGTGCCAGCAGCCGGGGACAGAATTACTACGAGCAGTACTTC. This chain links TRBV7-2 with TRBJ2-7; 7 positions match TRBD1. CDR3 length: 14 residues. The V gene end was trimmed by 5 bases and the J gene end by 3 bases; junction bases not matched to a gene: 7. From germline, CDR1 is SGHTA and CDR2 FQGNSA.

This clonotype has at least ten counts. The chain recombines TRBV7-9 with TRBJ1-1; D remains ambiguous. The length of the CDR3 is 13 residues. V was pared by 3 bases and J by 6 bases, with 11 bases between. Germline V gene sequence: CDR1 SEHNR, CDR2 FQNEAQ (reference sequence). CDR3 sequence reads: CASSFLGDPEAFF. The CDR3 nucleotides read TGTGCCAGCAGCTTTCTGGGAGACCCTGAAGCTTTCTTT. The complete variable domain, with remaining parts taken from reference TRBV7-9 and TRBJ1-1, reads DTGVSQNPRHKITKRGQNVTFRCDPISEHNRLYWYRQTLGQGPEFLTYFQNEAQLEKSRLLSDRFSAERPKGSFSTLEIQRTEQGDSAMYLCASSFLGDPEAFFGQGTRLTVV.

To note about this clonotype: At one end the junction does not follow the germline gene, possibly because of a read error. CDR3 DNA sequence: TGTGCCAGCGGTGAATTCGCCTACAATGAGCAGTTCTTC. Translating gives CASGEFAYNEQFF. The V call is TRBV2, the J call TRBJ2-1; the D is unclear. CDR3 length: 13 residues. CDR1 is SNHLY, CDR2 FYNNEI, per germline.

The J gene is TRBJ2-2, the V gene TRBV2; 14 bases agree with TRBD2. The V gene's germline CDR1 is SNHLY and CDR2 FYNNEI. V gave up 9 bases and J gave up 5 bases; unmatched junction bases: 5. The CDR3 runs 15 residues. The CDR3 loop is CASRGLAGATGELFF. CDR3 in DNA: TGTGCCAGTAGGGGACTAGCGGGGGCGACCGGGGAGCTGTTTTTT.